This TCR beta chain was identified during a study of post-analysis software for immune sequencing data. Across the study: Clinical courses comprised relapsing-remitting, secondary progressive and progressive-relapsing multiple sclerosis. General study findings and limits: About five TRBV segments were more frequent in patients than controls; TRBV5-6, TRBV5-1 and TRBV20-1 belonged to this group. The study found significantly lower normalized Chao1 diversity in multiple sclerosis patients than in controls.

cDNA libraries of TCR beta carried unique molecular identifiers. Researchers reported some 500,000 cDNA molecules coming from approximately 1 to 10 million T cells. TCRdb processed the PCR reads anew with MiXCR; each CDR3 protein has one entry. The sample has hundreds of thousands of distinct CDR3 sequences; just under 30% are singletons. This clonotype was observed a handful of times. Its antigen is not known. Germline-derived CDR1 and CDR2 are SGHRS and YFSETQ. The junction had 3 bases not matched to a gene; V was cut back by 0 bases and J by 5 bases. The CDR3 totals 16 residues. The sequence came from a girl under 18 with multiple sclerosis. The chain has TRBV5-1 and TRBJ2-1; 12 positions agree with TRBD2. Sequences were obtained from blood. DNA for the CDR3: TGCGCCAGCAGCTTGGCTGGGACTAGCGGGCACAATGAGCAGTTCTTC. Its protein product is CASSLAGTSGHNEQFF.